Listed below are T cell receptor beta chains from one sample, sequenced in a study of cytomegalovirus exposure and HLA in healthy donors. Produced via immunoSEQ multiplex PCR; TCRdb's table is partial and in-frame only. The top ten clones hold roughly 3.4% of a sample with roughly 90,000 clones, approximately 85% of them seen once. The material sequenced was PBMCs. These TCRs come from a man aged 30 to 45 in good health and CMV-seropositive. Both conserved end residues are part of each CDR3. D genes are given only for firm matches. Not all rows give a size; the values are once, few, many and, for expanded clones, a class.

V gene	D gene	clone size	J gene	CDR3 protein	CDR3 DNA
TRBV9	-	-	TRBJ2-2	CASSVRPWGTGDTGELFF	TGTGCCAGCAGCGTAAGGCCGTGGGGGACGGGAGACACCGGGGAGCTGTTTTTT
TRBV5-6	TRBD1	-	TRBJ2-3	CASSDRGRGTDTQYF	TGTGCCAGCAGCGACAGGGGGCGAGGAACAGATACGCAGTATTTT
TRBV29-1	TRBD1	-	TRBJ1-1	CSGQAGGADTEAFF	TGCAGCGGGCAGGCAGGGGGCGCAGACACTGAAGCTTTCTTT
TRBV5-8	-	once	TRBJ2-1	CASSEGAWIPYNEQFF	TGTGCCAGCAGTGAGGGAGCTTGGATCCCCTACAATGAGCAGTTCTTC
TRBV2	TRBD1	-	TRBJ1-2	CASRGTAFNYGYTF	TGTGCCAGCCGAGGGACAGCTTTTAACTATGGCTACACCTTC
TRBV7-7	TRBD1	-	TRBJ2-2	CAIRTGNTGELFF	TGTGCCATCAGGACAGGAAACACCGGGGAGCTGTTTTTT
TRBV6-1	TRBD1	-	TRBJ2-7	CASSEAASDREQGQYF	TGTGCCAGCAGTGAAGCGGCTTCAGACAGGGAACAGGGGCAGTACTTC
TRBV5-5	TRBD1	-	TRBJ2-3	CASSPLGQLSTDTQYF	TGTGCCAGCAGCCCCCTGGGACAGCTTTCCACAGATACGCAGTATTTT
TRBV10-3	TRBD2	-	TRBJ2-2	CAIRSGNLNTGELFF	TGTGCCATCAGAAGCGGGAACCTGAACACCGGGGAGCTGTTTTTT
TRBV30	-	-	TRBJ1-2	CAAQRDYGYTF	TGTGCCGCCCAGAGGGACTATGGCTACACCTTC
TRBV29-1	TRBD2	-	TRBJ2-7	CSVGEGPAEQYF	TGCAGCGTTGGGGAGGGTCCGGCCGAGCAGTACTTC
TRBV10-2	-	-	TRBJ1-1	CASTRATNTEAFF	TGCGCCAGCACGCGGGCGACGAACACTGAAGCTTTCTTT
TRBV18	TRBD1	-	TRBJ1-4	CATKRDRVGKLFF	TGTGCCACCAAACGGGACAGGGTCGGAAAACTGTTTTTT
TRBV7-2	TRBD1	-	TRBJ1-4	CASSLEGAGPNEKLFF	TGTGCCAGCAGCTTAGAGGGGGCGGGACCTAATGAAAAACTGTTTTTT
TRBV18	-	-	TRBJ1-1	CASSPPNRLNTEAFF	TGTGCCAGCTCACCACCGAACAGGCTGAACACTGAAGCTTTCTTT
TRBV6-5	TRBD1	-	TRBJ2-1	CASRRTGVAEQFF	TGTGCCAGCAGGAGGACAGGGGTAGCTGAGCAGTTCTTC
TRBV30	-	-	TRBJ1-5	CAWSGGRGSNQPQHF	TGTGCCTGGAGTGGAGGCAGGGGAAGCAATCAGCCCCAGCATTTT
TRBV25-1	TRBD1	-	TRBJ1-6	CASSENMRGQGNSPLHF	TGTGCCAGCAGTGAGAATATGAGGGGACAGGGTAATTCACCCCTCCACTTT
TRBV28	-	-	TRBJ1-5	CASTPSSPAPPQHF	TGTGCCAGCACTCCTTCCAGTCCCGCTCCCCCCCAGCATTTT
TRBV28	-	few	TRBJ1-4	CASTRAGNEKLFF	TGTGCCAGTACAAGGGCAGGGAATGAAAAACTGTTTTTT
TRBV6-1	TRBD1	-	TRBJ1-5	CASRSGQGEHQPQHF	TGTGCCAGCAGGTCGGGACAGGGAGAACATCAGCCCCAGCATTTT
TRBV5-1	TRBD2	-	TRBJ2-7	CASSLAAGASYEQYF	TGCGCCAGCAGCTTGGCAGCGGGAGCTAGCTACGAGCAGTACTTC
TRBV11-2	-	-	TRBJ2-7	CASSFRSRGYTTYEQYF	TGTGCCAGCAGCTTTAGGTCTAGGGGGTATACGACCTACGAGCAGTACTTC
TRBV2	-	-	TRBJ1-5	CASSDPPTGINQPQHF	TGTGCCAGCAGTGACCCACCGACAGGAATCAATCAGCCCCAGCATTTT
TRBV5-1	-	-	TRBJ2-7	CASRRLSGVNYEQYF	TGCGCCAGCAGAAGACTATCAGGGGTCAACTACGAGCAGTACTTC
TRBV2	-	few	TRBJ1-4	CARRGGSGEKLFF	TGTGCCAGAAGGGGGGGTTCGGGTGAAAAACTGTTTTTT
TRBV11-2	TRBD1	few	TRBJ1-5	CASSSGQGGNQPQHF	TGTGCCAGCAGCTCAGGACAGGGAGGCAATCAGCCCCAGCATTTT
TRBV10-2	-	-	TRBJ1-3	CASSESWDTGSGNTIYF	TGCGCCAGCAGTGAGTCGTGGGACACTGGCTCTGGAAACACCATATATTTT
TRBV2	TRBD2	-	TRBJ2-1	CASSWGGNPSSGRSYNEQFF	TGTGCCAGCAGTTGGGGCGGCAACCCATCTAGCGGGAGGTCCTACAATGAGCAGTTCTTC
TRBV28	-	-	TRBJ1-2	CASRAGVYGYTF	TGTGCCAGCAGGGCGGGGGTCTATGGCTACACCTTC
TRBV6-1	TRBD1	-	TRBJ1-3	CASSVSTGGPSGNTIYF	TGTGCCAGCAGTGTTTCCACAGGGGGCCCATCTGGAAACACCATATATTTT
TRBV6-5	-	-	TRBJ2-7	CASSRQFLDYEQYF	TGTGCCAGCAGTCGACAGTTCCTGGATTACGAGCAGTACTTC
TRBV7-8	TRBD2	-	TRBJ2-7	CASSLLGSGTYEQYF	TGTGCCAGCAGCTTACTGGGTAGCGGGACCTACGAGCAGTACTTC
TRBV27	TRBD1	-	TRBJ1-6	CASSQRQGLNSPLHF	TGTGCCAGCAGTCAAAGACAGGGACTCAATTCACCCCTCCACTTT
TRBV5-1	TRBD1	-	TRBJ2-1	CATSVGTGPYNEQFF	TGCGCCACCTCCGTGGGGACAGGGCCGTACAATGAGCAGTTCTTC
TRBV7-8	TRBD2	once	TRBJ2-1	CASSLEALAGMVF	TGTGCCAGCAGCTTAGAGGCGCTAGCGGGAATGGTCTTC
TRBV13	TRBD2	-	TRBJ2-2	CASSFGLAGGRTGELFF	TGTGCCAGCAGCTTCGGACTAGCGGGAGGGAGGACCGGGGAGCTGTTTTTT
TRBV5-1	-	-	TRBJ2-1	CASSLGNNEQFF	TGCGCCAGCAGCTTGGGTAACAATGAGCAGTTCTTC
TRBV18	TRBD1	-	TRBJ2-2	CASSTQGAGELFF	TGTGCCAGCTCAACACAGGGGGCCGGGGAGCTGTTTTTT
TRBV6-1	-	-	TRBJ1-4	CASSERGTANEKLFF	TGTGCCAGCAGTGAAAGGGGCACGGCTAATGAAAAACTGTTTTTT
TRBV6-5	-	-	TRBJ2-2	CASSASGVTGELFF	TGTGCCAGCAGCGCCTCAGGGGTCACCGGGGAGCTGTTTTTT
TRBV10-3	-	-	TRBJ1-4	CAIRRATNEKLFF	TGTGCCATCAGGCGGGCAACTAATGAAAAACTGTTTTTT
TRBV5-4	TRBD1	-	TRBJ2-5	CASSKDRGETQYF	TGTGCCAGCAGCAAGGACAGGGGAGAGACCCAGTACTTC
TRBV28	-	once	TRBJ2-7	CASSNTEWSEQYF	TGTGCCAGCAGTAACACCGAGTGGAGCGAGCAGTACTTC
TRBV5-1	TRBD1	-	TRBJ2-7	CASSFQQGAYEQYF	TGCGCCAGCAGCTTTCAACAGGGGGCTTACGAGCAGTACTTC
TRBV6-6	TRBD1	-	TRBJ2-1	CASGGTGGHEQFF	TGTGCCAGCGGGGGGACAGGGGGGCATGAGCAGTTCTTC
TRBV7-2	TRBD2	few	TRBJ2-7	CASSFPPPGGATYEQYF	TGTGCCAGCAGCTTCCCCCCCCCGGGAGGGGCAACCTACGAGCAGTACTTC
TRBV2	TRBD1	-	TRBJ1-2	CASTENRGDYGYTF	TGTGCCAGCACAGAGAACAGGGGGGACTATGGCTACACCTTC
TRBV7-9	-	-	TRBJ2-1	CASSWESSYNEQFF	TGTGCCAGCAGCTGGGAGAGCTCCTACAATGAGCAGTTCTTC
TRBV23-1	TRBD2	-	TRBJ2-7	CASSQLADSYEQYF	TGCGCCAGCAGTCAACTAGCGGATTCCTACGAGCAGTACTTC
TRBV28	TRBD2	-	TRBJ2-7	CASSFSVMSGAYEQYF	TGTGCCAGCAGTTTTTCAGTAATGAGCGGGGCCTACGAGCAGTACTTC
TRBV27	TRBD2	-	TRBJ2-3	CASSLSRLAGDTQYF	TGTGCCAGCAGTTTATCGAGACTAGCGGGGGATACGCAGTATTTT
TRBV5-1	-	-	TRBJ2-1	CASSLDGQSFGEQFF	TGCGCCAGCAGCTTGGATGGACAGTCTTTCGGTGAGCAGTTCTTC